These 20 T cell receptor beta chains share one sample of origin, sequenced in a study of T cells in Graves' hyperthyroidism and ophthalmopathy. Amplified regions were TCR beta CDR3 sequences from RNA transcripts. TCR CDR3 regions were first amplified by RT-PCR with HTBI primers. TCRdb reprocessed the multiplex PCR reads with MiXCR, giving one entry per CDR3 protein. The top ten clones hold roughly 7.7% of a sample with approximately 500,000 distinct CDR3 sequences, 40% to 55% of them seen once. The specimen was peripheral blood or thyroid tissue (not recorded which). The receptors were sampled from a woman between 18 and 29 years old with Graves' hyperthyroidism.

The CDR3 sequence is CASRRGVFSGNTIYF. The CDR3 DNA follows: TGTGCCAGCAGACGCGGGGTCTTCTCTGGAAACACCATATATTTT. The chain uses TRBV2 and TRBJ1-3; D is unclear. The ends were cut back, 6 bases at V and 0 bases at J, with 12 bases in the middle. The CDR3 has 15 amino acids. Germline values: CDR1 SNHLY, CDR2 FYNNEI.

This clonotype occurred many times. The V gene is TRBV25-1, the J gene TRBJ2-3; the D gene could be TRBD1 or TRBD2 (5 bases each). Germline V lookup: CDR1 MGHDK, CDR2 SYGVNS. There are 11 residues in the CDR3. V gave up 4 bases and J gave up 6 bases, with 5 bases separating them. CDR3 DNA: TGTGCCAGCAGTGGGGGGGATACGCAGTATTTT. This encodes CASSGGDTQYF. Full variable domain (missing parts from reference TRBV25-1 and TRBJ2-3): EADIYQTPRYLVIGTGKKITLECSQTMGHDKMYWYQQDPGMELHLIHYSYGVNSTEKGDLSSESTVSRIRTEHFPLTLESARPSHTSQYLCASSGGDTQYFGPGTRLTVL.

This clonotype was recorded many times. The chain couples TRBV15 to TRBJ1-2; 7 nucleotides agree with TRBD1. The CDR3 runs to 14 residues. V gave up 0 bases and J gave up 2 bases; unmatched junction bases: 0. Germline V gene sequence: CDR1 LNHNV, CDR2 YYDKDF (reference sequence). CDR3 in DNA: TGTGCCACCAGCAGAGAACAGGGGAACTATGGCTACACCTTC. Protein sequence: CATSREQGNYGYTF.

This clonotype occurred many times. This sequence joins TRBV20-1 and TRBJ1-2; the match to TRBD1 covers 8 bases. Losses at the gene ends were 6 bases for V and 4 bases for J; bases not matched to a gene: 10. Per the germline V gene, CDR1 is DFQATT and CDR2 is SNEGSKA (reference sequence). CDR3 size: 14 residues. CDR3 in amino acids: CSAASTGALYGYTF. Written as DNA, the CDR3 is TGCAGTGCAGCGTCGACAGGGGCGCTCTATGGCTACACCTTC.

This clonotype has a count of ten or more. The chain links TRBV5-5 to TRBJ2-2; tentatively, D is TRBD1 (7 bases). The germline CDR1 and CDR2 sequences are SGHKS and YYEKEE (reference sequence). The CDR3 is made up of 15 amino acids. V was cut by 4 bases and J by 3 bases, with 13 bases left in between. The CDR3 loop is CASSRRDSDTGELFF. The CDR3 coding sequence is TGTGCCAGCAGCAGGCGGGACAGTGACACCGGGGAGCTGTTTTTT.

The chain combines TRBV7-9 with TRBJ1-1; D perhaps matches TRBD1 (5 bases). The CDR3 extends over 14 amino acids. Germline V gene lookup returns CDR1 SEHNR and CDR2 FQNEAQ (reference sequence). V was trimmed by 7 bases and J by 2 bases, leaving 14 bases between them. CDR3 residues: CASTPQEPNTEAFF. The CDR3, as DNA: TGTGCCAGCACACCACAGGAACCAAACACTGAAGCTTTCTTT.

This clonotype was detected only a few times. The gene calls are TRBV12-3 or TRBV12-4 and TRBJ1-1, with D possibly TRBD1 on 5 matching bases. V was pared by 6 bases and J by 11 bases, with 19 bases between. This CDR3 comprises 13 residues. The CDR3 DNA is TGTGCCAGCAGCCAAACCGACAGTCGGAAGGCTTTCTTT. Its protein product is CASSQTDSRKAFF.

This clonotype was seen ten or more times. The chain combines TRBV7-9 with TRBJ2-2; 8 nucleotides match TRBD2. Germline assignment: CDR1 SEHNR and CDR2 FQNEAQ (reference sequence). CDR3 length equals 15 residues. The V segment lost 3 bases and the J segment 7 bases; nucleotides outside the gene matches: 7. The CDR3 region is CASSFGTRIGGELFF. DNA for the CDR3: TGTGCCAGCAGCTTCGGGACTAGAATAGGCGGGGAGCTGTTTTTT.

The sample holds many counts of this clonotype. This chain joins TRBV5-6 and TRBJ2-7, with 7 nucleotides matching TRBD1. The junction had 5 bases not matched to a gene; V was cut back by 3 bases and J by 5 bases. Germline loops: CDR1 SGHDT, CDR2 YYEEEE. The CDR3 has 13 amino acids. In DNA form, the CDR3 reads TGTGCCAGCAGCTGGAGACAGGGCCACGAGCAGTACTTC. Amino acid sequence: CASSWRQGHEQYF.

The chain joins TRBV7-9 to TRBJ1-1; D ambiguous. V dropped 1 base and J dropped 6 bases, with 9 bases sitting between them. There are 13 residues in the CDR3. Germline V gives CDR1 SEHNR, CDR2 FQNEAQ (reference sequence). CDR3 sequence (DNA): TGTGCCAGCAGCTTAGAATCCATGTCTGAAGCTTTCTTT. Translation: CASSLESMSEAFF.

CDR3 in DNA: TGTGCCAGCAGCCCCCAACCTAGTGGGGATGAGCAGTACTTC. The encoded protein is CASSPQPSGDEQYF. The rearrangement links TRBV7-3 to TRBJ2-7; D not resolved. The CDR3 has 14 amino acids. V was cut by 5 bases and J by 7 bases, with 18 bases left in between. CDR1 and CDR2 from the germline V gene are SGHTA and FQGTGA. The variable domain in full, completed from reference TRBV7-3 and TRBJ2-7, reads GAGVSQTPSNKVTEKGKYVELRCDPISGHTALYWYRQSLGQGPEFLIYFQGTGAADDSGLPNDRFFAVRPEGSVSTLKIQRTERGDSAVYLCASSPQPSGDEQYFGPGTRLTVT.

The V and J genes are TRBV7-8 and TRBJ1-2; possibly TRBD1 for D (5 bases). This CDR3 is 13 amino acids long. Trimming left V 6 bases short and J 5 bases short, with 13 bases between. CDR1 SGHVS and CDR2 FQNEAQ come from the germline V gene. CDR3 bases: TGTGCCAGCAGTTCGACGGGGGAATATGGCTACACCTTC. It is translated as CASSSTGEYGYTF.

In its sample, this clonotype was seen many times. The chain combines TRBV20-1 with TRBJ1-3; D gene ambiguous. The CDR3 has 11 residues. The V gene lost 3 bases and the J gene lost 4 bases, with 4 bases spanning the gap. Germline CDR1 and CDR2: DFQATT and SNEGSKA (reference sequence). CDR3 bases: TGCAGTGCTAGGGCAGGAAACACCATATATTTT. Translated: CSARAGNTIYF.

Note on this clonotype: A read error may produce the germline difference seen at one junction end. This sequence joins TRBV7-9 and TRBJ2-2, with 11 bases aligning to TRBD2. The CDR3 has 15 amino acids. Per germline, CDR1 SEHNR and CDR2 FQNEAQ (reference sequence). CDR3 protein: CASRGLAANSGELFF. The DNA for the CDR3 is TGTGCCAGCAGGGGACTAGCGGCGAACTCCGGGGAGCTGTTTTTT. Full variable domain (rest looked up from reference TRBV7-9 and TRBJ2-2): DTGVSQNPRHKITKRGQNVTFRCDPISEHNRLYWYRQTLGQGPEFLTYFQNEAQLEKSRLLSDRFSAERPKGSFSTLEIQRTEQGDSAMYLCASRGLAANSGELFFGEGSRLTVL.

This clonotype occurred once. This sequence joins TRBV7-6 and TRBJ2-7; 10 positions match TRBD2. V lost 4 bases and J lost 1; bases outside the gene matches: 10. The germline V gene has CDR1 SGHVS and CDR2 FNYEAQ. This CDR3 spans 17 amino acids. The CDR3 sequence is CASSSAPSGGYSYEQYF. CDR3 in DNA: TGTGCCAGCAGCTCCGCTCCTAGCGGGGGATATTCCTACGAGCAGTACTTC.

V is TRBV12-3 or TRBV12-4 and J is TRBJ2-1, with 7 bases aligning to TRBD2. The CDR3 loop spans 15 amino acids. V trimming: 5 bases; J trimming: 6 bases; junction bases outside the gene matches: 10. CDR3 residues: CASSPPAGRGNEQFF. The DNA of the CDR3 is TGTGCCAGCAGTCCACCAGCGGGAAGGGGCAATGAGCAGTTCTTC.

As concerns this clonotype: A much larger clone sits a single nucleotide away, making a read error possible. The chain couples TRBV9 to TRBJ2-6, with TRBD1 matching 7 bases. V gave up 7 bases and J gave up 2 bases; unmatched junction bases: 12. The V gene's germline CDR1 is SGDLS and CDR2 YYNGEE. The CDR3 runs to 17 residues. CDR3 amino acids: CASAPGQRAPGANVLTF. In nucleotides, the CDR3 is TGTGCCAGCGCCCCGGGACAGAGGGCGCCTGGGGCCAACGTCCTGACTTTC.

This clonotype was counted at least ten times. This chain links TRBV20-1 with TRBJ2-7, with 7 bases lining up with TRBD1. Germline V gene lookup returns CDR1 DFQATT and CDR2 SNEGSKA (reference sequence). V shed 0 bases and J 2 bases; nucleotides not matched to a gene: 7. The CDR3 totals 15 residues. The CDR3 protein is CSARDPRDRTYEQYF. CDR3 coding DNA: TGCAGTGCTAGAGATCCCCGGGACAGAACCTACGAGCAGTACTTC.

This clonotype turned up a few times. The CDR3 DNA sequence: TGTGCCAGTAGTATAGGGGGGACGGATGAAAAACTGTTTTTT. Translating it yields CASSIGGTDEKLFF. The chain carries TRBV19 and TRBJ1-4, with D perhaps matching TRBD1 (5 bases). Germline CDR1 LNHDA, CDR2 SQIVND (reference sequence). The CDR3 is 14 amino acids. V was pared by 1 base and J by 6 bases, with 9 bases between.

The chain is built from TRBV5-4 and TRBJ1-2; a weak D match, TRBD1 (6 bases). Germline CDR1 SGHNT, CDR2 YYREEE (reference sequence). Trimming left V 3 bases short and J 6 bases short, with 15 bases between. The CDR3 is 14 amino acids. The DNA for the CDR3 is TGTGCCAGCAGCTACGGACAGCCGTTGGATGGCTACACCTTC. Translation gives CASSYGQPLDGYTF.